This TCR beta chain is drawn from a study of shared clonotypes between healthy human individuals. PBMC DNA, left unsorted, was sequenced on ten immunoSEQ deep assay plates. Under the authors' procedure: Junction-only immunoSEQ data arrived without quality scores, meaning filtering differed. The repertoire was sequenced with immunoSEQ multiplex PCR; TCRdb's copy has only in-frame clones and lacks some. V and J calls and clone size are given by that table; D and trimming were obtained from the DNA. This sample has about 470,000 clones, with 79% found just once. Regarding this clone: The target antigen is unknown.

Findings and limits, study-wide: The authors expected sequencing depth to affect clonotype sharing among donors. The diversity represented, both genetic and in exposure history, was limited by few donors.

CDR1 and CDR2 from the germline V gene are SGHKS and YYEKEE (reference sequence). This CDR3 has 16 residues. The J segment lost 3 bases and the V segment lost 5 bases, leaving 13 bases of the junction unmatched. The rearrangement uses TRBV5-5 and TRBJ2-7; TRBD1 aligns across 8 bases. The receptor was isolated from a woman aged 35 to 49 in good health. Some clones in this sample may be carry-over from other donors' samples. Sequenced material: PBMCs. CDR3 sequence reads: CASSFPSGTGGYEQYF. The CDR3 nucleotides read TGTGCCAGCAGTTTTCCTTCCGGGACAGGAGGCTACGAGCAGTACTTC.